These 5 T cell receptor beta chains originate from one sample sequenced in a study of T cell responses to AZD1222 COVID-19 vaccine. TCRdb keeps only in-frame clones here, not all; method: immunoSEQ multiplex PCR. The sample gives about 66,000 clones, roughly 84% of which show up once; about 18% is in the top ten. The material sequenced was peripheral blood, taken on day 0 of AZD1222 vaccination. These receptors all stem from an adult in good health.

The chain uses TRBV27 and TRBJ1-1, with TRBD1 matching over 7 bases. Germline lookup yields CDR1 MNHEY and CDR2 SMNVEV (reference sequence). CDR3 size: 12 residues. After removal of 8 bases from V and 2 bases from J, the junction contained 2 bases not matched to a gene. The CDR3 reads CASGTENTEAFF. CDR3 nucleotides: TGTGCCAGCGGGACAGAAAACACTGAAGCTTTCTTT.

The V call is TRBV2, the J call TRBJ1-1; D not certain. V shed 3 bases and J shed 0 bases, with 5 bases lying between them. This CDR3 is built from 13 residues. CDR1 is SNHLY, CDR2 FYNNEI, per germline. The CDR3 loop is CASSDWLNTEAFF. The CDR3 DNA is TGTGCCAGCAGTGATTGGTTGAACACTGAAGCTTTCTTT.

This chain's CDR3 is CASSPQMRGDTIYF. The DNA for the CDR3 is TGTGCCAGCAGCCCCCAAATGCGGGGGGACACCATATATTTT. This chain links TRBV7-2 with TRBJ1-3, with D tentatively TRBD1 (5 bases). In germline, CDR1 is SGHTA, CDR2 FQGNSA. The CDR3 covers 14 residues. Trimming cost V 5 bases and J 8 bases, with 16 bases left between them.

The gene calls are TRBV5-1 and TRBJ1-4; D not certain. The CDR3 runs 17 residues. The germline V gene encodes CDR1 SGHRS and CDR2 YFSETQ. The germline V and J ends were trimmed by 4 bases and 1 base, with 17 bases remaining between them. CDR3 sequence (DNA): TGCGCCAGCAGCCCCGGACCGAGATGGGGAACTAATGAAAAACTGTTTTTT. Encoded protein: CASSPGPRWGTNEKLFF.

V and J are TRBV4-2 and TRBJ1-1; tentative D call: TRBD1 (6 bases). Germline V gene lookup returns CDR1 LGHNA and CDR2 YNFKEQ. Trimming took 1 base from V and 4 from J, leaving 13 bases between them. This CDR3 has 15 amino acids. Here the CDR3 DNA reads TGTGCCAGCAGCCAAGTGCAGGGGCTGTTCACTGAAGCTTTCTTT. It yields the protein CASSQVQGLFTEAFF.